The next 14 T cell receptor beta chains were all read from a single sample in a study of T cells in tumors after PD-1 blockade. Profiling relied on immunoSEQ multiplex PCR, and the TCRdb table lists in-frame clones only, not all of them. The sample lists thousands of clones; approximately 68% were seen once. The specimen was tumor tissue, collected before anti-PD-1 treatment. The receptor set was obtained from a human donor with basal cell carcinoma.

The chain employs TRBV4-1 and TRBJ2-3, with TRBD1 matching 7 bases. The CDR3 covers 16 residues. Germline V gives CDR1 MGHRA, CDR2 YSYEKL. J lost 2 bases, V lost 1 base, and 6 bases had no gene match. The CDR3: CASSQGDSTLTDTQYF. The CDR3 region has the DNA TGCGCCAGCAGCCAAGGGGACAGTACTCTCACAGATACGCAGTATTTT.

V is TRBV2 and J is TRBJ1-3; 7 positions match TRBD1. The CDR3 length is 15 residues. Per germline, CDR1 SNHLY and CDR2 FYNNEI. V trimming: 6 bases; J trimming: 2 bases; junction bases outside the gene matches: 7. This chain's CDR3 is CASSSDRQAGNTIYF. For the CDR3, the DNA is TGTGCCAGCAGCTCGGACAGGCAAGCTGGAAACACCATATATTTT.

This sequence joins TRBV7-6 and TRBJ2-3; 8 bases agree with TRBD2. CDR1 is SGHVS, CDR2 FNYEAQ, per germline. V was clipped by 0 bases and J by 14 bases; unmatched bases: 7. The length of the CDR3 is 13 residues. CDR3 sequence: CASSLALGGEGYF. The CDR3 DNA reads TGTGCCAGCAGCTTAGCGCTCGGGGGGGAAGGGTATTTT.

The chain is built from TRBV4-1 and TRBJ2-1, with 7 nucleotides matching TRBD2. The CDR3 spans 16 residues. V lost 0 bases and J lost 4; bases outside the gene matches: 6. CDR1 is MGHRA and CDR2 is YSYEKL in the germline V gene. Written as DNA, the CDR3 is TGCGCCAGCAGCCAAGAATCGGGAGGCAGGTACAATGAGCAGTTCTTC. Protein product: CASSQESGGRYNEQFF.

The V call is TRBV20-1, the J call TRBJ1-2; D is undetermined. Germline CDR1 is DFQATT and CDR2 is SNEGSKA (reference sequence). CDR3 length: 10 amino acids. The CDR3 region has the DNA TGCATCTGGTCCTTTCGCGGCTACACCTTC. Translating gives CIWSFRGYTF.

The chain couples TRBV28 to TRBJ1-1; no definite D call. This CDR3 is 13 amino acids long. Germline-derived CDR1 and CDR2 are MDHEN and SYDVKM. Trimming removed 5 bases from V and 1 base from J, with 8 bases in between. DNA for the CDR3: TGTGCCAGCAGTCCCGCAGGGAACACTGAAGCTTTCTTT. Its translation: CASSPAGNTEAFF. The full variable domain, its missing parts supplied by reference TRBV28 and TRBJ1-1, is DVKVTQSSRYLVKRTGEKVFLECVQDMDHENMFWYRQDPGLGLRLIYFSYDVKMKEKGDIPEGYSVSREKKERFSLILESASTNQTSMYLCASSPAGNTEAFFGQGTRLTVV.

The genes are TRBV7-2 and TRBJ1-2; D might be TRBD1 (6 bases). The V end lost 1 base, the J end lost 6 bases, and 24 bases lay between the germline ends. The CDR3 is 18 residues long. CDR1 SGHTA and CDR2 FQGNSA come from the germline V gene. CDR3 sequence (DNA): TGTGCCAGCAGCTTAGATTTCCTCAAACTGGGGGGGGCGGATGGCTACACCTTC. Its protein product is CASSLDFLKLGGADGYTF.

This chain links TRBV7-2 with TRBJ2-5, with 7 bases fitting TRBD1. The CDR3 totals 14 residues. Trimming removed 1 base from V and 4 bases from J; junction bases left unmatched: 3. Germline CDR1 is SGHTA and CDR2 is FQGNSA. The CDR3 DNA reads TGTGCCAGCAGCTTAGGGGCAGGGGGAGAGACCCAGTACTTC. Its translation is CASSLGAGGETQYF. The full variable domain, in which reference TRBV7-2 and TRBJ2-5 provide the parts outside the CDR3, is GAGVSQSPSNKVTEKGKDVELRCDPISGHTALYWYRQSLGQGLEFLIYFQGNSAPDKSGLPSDRFSAERTGGSVSTLTIQRTQQEDSAVYLCASSLGAGGETQYFGPGTRLLVL.

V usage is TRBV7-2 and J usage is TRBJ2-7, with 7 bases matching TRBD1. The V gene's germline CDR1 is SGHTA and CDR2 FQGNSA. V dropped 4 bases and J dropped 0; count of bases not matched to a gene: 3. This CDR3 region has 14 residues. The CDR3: CASSSRQGSYEQYF. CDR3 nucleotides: TGTGCCAGCAGCTCACGACAGGGCTCCTACGAGCAGTACTTC.

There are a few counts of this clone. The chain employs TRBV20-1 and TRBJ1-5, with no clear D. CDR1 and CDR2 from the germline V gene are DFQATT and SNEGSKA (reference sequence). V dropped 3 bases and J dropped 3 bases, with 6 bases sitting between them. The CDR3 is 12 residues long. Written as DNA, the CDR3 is TGCAGTGCTAGTGACAACAATCAGCCCCAGCATTTT. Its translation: CSASDNNQPQHF.

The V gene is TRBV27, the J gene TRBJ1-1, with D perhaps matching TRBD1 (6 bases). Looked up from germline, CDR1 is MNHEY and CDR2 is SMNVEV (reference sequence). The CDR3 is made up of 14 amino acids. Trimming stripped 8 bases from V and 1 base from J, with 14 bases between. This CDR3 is CASRRRGENTEAFF. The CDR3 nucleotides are TGTGCCAGCCGAAGAAGGGGGGAGAACACTGAAGCTTTCTTT.

As DNA, the CDR3 is TGTGCCAGCAGCCCAAACAGGGAGGCTCAGCCCCAGCATTTT. This translates into CASSPNREAQPQHF. The chain uses TRBV2 and TRBJ1-5; weak D call: TRBD1 (6 bases). Trimming removed 6 bases from V and 6 bases from J, with 15 bases in between. This CDR3 contains 14 residues. CDR1 and CDR2 from the germline V gene are SNHLY and FYNNEI.

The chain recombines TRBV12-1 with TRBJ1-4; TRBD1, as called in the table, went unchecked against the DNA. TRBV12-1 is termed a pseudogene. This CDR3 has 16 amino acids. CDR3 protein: CASSFSRGRMWEKLFF. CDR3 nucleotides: TGTGCCAGCAGCTTTTCCAGGGGTAGAATGTGGGAAAAACTGTTTTTT.

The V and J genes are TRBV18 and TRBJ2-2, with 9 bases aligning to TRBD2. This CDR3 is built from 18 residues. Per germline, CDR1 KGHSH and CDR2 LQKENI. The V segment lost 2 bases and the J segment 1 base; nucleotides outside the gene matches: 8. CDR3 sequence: CASSPRVVAGENTGELFF. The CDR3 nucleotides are TGTGCCAGCTCACCAAGGGTTGTAGCGGGAGAGAACACCGGGGAGCTGTTTTTT. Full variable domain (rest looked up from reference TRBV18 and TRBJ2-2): NAGVMQNPRHLVRRRGQEARLRCSPMKGHSHVYWYRQLPEEGLKFMVYLQKENIIDESGMPKERFSAEFPKEGPSILRIQQVVRGDSAAYFCASSPRVVAGENTGELFFGEGSRLTVL.